Listed below are T cell receptor beta chains from one sample, sequenced in a study of blood T cell repertoires in COVID-19. The method was immunoSEQ multiplex PCR; TCRdb's version includes in-frame clones alone and lacks a portion of them. The table records some 96,000 clones, roughly 83% of them present only once. The specimen was peripheral blood. Source of these receptors: a human donor in a cohort sampled during active COVID-19. CDR3s include the opening cysteine and the closing phenylalanine or tryptophan. The order of the fields is V gene, D gene, J gene, clone size, CDR3 DNA, CDR3 protein. A D gene is named only where the DNA matches it firmly. Size tells how often a clone was seen (once, few, many) or the class of an expanded clone, and some rows leave it out.

TRBV28	-	TRBJ1-3	-	TGTGCCAGCAGTTTGACACATGGGAACACCATATATTTT	CASSLTHGNTIYF
TRBV24-1	TRBD1	TRBJ2-1	few	TGTGCCACCAGTGATAGCAGGGGGAGCTCCTACAATGAGCAGTTCTTC	CATSDSRGSSYNEQFF
TRBV5-1	TRBD1	TRBJ2-7	few	TGCGCCAGCAGCTTGGGGGACAGTAGCTCCTACGAGCAGTACTTC	CASSLGDSSSYEQYF
TRBV11-2	-	TRBJ2-7	few	TGTGCCAGCAGCGGGGTGGGGCCCCGCTCCGAGCAGTACTTC	CASSGVGPRSEQYF
TRBV2	-	TRBJ1-5	few	TGTGCCAGCAGTGGACAGGGCAATCAGCCCCAGCATTTT	CASSGQGNQPQHF
TRBV6-5	-	TRBJ1-4	-	TGTGCCAGCCTTTTTAATGAAAAACTGTTTTTT	CASLFNEKLFF
TRBV4-1	TRBD2	TRBJ2-5	-	TGCGCCAGCAGCCCCGGACTAGCGGGAGGTCCGGGGGGGACCCAGTACTTC	CASSPGLAGGPGGTQYF
TRBV5-1	TRBD1	TRBJ2-7	-	TGCGCCAGCAGCCCGGACGGGGACAGGGTCTACGAGCAGTACTTC	CASSPDGDRVYEQYF
TRBV28	-	TRBJ1-1	-	TGTGCCAGCAGTTTACCAGGGTTACCTGAAGCTTTCTTT	CASSLPGLPEAFF
TRBV11-2	-	TRBJ1-2	-	TGTGCCAGCAGCTTAGGGTTGGAGATTTCTAACTATGGCTACACCTTC	CASSLGLEISNYGYTF
TRBV28	TRBD1	TRBJ2-2	-	TGTGCCAGCAGTGGACAGGGGGCTTCTAACACCGGGGAGCTGTTTTTT	CASSGQGASNTGELFF
TRBV2	TRBD1	TRBJ2-5	once	TGTGCCAGCATACGAGGGACAGGGATAGAGACCCAGTACTTC	CASIRGTGIETQYF
TRBV28	TRBD1	TRBJ1-3	-	TGTGCCAGCAGTGTTCCTACCGGGACAGGGTTTATTTTCGGAAACACCATATATTTT	CASSVPTGTGFIFGNTIYF
TRBV7-2	TRBD1	TRBJ2-2	few	TGTGCCAGCAGCCCCCACATTGACACAGGGGCCGACACCGGGGAGCTGTTTTTT	CASSPHIDTGADTGELFF
TRBV7-2	TRBD2	TRBJ2-2	-	TGTGCCAGCAGCTTAATACCTAGCGGGGGGCCGAACACCGGGGAGCTGTTTTTT	CASSLIPSGGPNTGELFF
TRBV11-2	-	TRBJ1-1	once	TGTGCCAGCAGCTTAAACCCAGGGGACACTGAAGCTTTCTTT	CASSLNPGDTEAFF
TRBV4-2	TRBD2	TRBJ2-3	-	TGTGCCAGCAGCCAAGCGGTTGCGGGGGGGAGCACAGATACGCAGTATTTT	CASSQAVAGGSTDTQYF
TRBV7-9	TRBD1	TRBJ2-3	once	TGTGCCAGCAGTTACGCCAGGGACAGACAAAAACGGGCCACAGATACGCAGTATTTT	CASSYARDRQKRATDTQYF